This record covers a single TCR beta chain. Isolation yielded PBMCs, at least 7 million per sample, in every case. Trimming took 11 bases from V and 5 from J, leaving 23 bases between them. Germline V gene data show CDR1 as SEHNR and CDR2 as FQNEAQ (reference sequence). CDR3 length: 15 amino acids. The sample belongs to a study of blood T cells in healthy people across ages. Study context: When template switching was applied, about one barcoded beta molecule was captured per two T cells.

The second PCR ran about 7 to 12 cycles with a sample-barcoded 5' primer and J-beta primers. TCRdb passed the 5' RACE reads through MiXCR, listing each CDR3 protein once. This repertoire shows roughly 1,300,000 distinct CDR3 sequences, approximately 59% found once; its top ten account for 5.5% to 8%. The source of this sequence is a man between 18 and 35 years old in good health. Sequencing used blood. The genes are TRBV7-9 and TRBJ2-3; D is unresolved. The CDR3, as DNA: TGTGCCCCATCGAACAACACGTCTTGGGGAGATACGCAGTATTTT. It is translated as CAPSNNTSWGDTQYF.